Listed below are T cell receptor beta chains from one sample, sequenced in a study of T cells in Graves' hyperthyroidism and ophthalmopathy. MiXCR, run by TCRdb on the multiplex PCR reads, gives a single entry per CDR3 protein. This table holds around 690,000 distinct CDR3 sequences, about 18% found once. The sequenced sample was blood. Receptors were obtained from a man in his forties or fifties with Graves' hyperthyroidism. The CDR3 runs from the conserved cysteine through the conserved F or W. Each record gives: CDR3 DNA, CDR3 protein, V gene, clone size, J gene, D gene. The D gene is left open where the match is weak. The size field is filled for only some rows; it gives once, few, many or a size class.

CDR3 DNA: TGTGCCAGCAGTTACTCGAACAGGGGGTGGGACACCGGGGAGCTGTTTTTT
CDR3 protein: CASSYSNRGWDTGELFF
V gene: TRBV6-6
clone size: many
J gene: TRBJ2-2
D gene: TRBD1

CDR3 DNA: TGTGCCAGCAGCCCAGGGGGCGGGAGGGATGAGCAGTTCTTC
CDR3 protein: CASSPGGGRDEQFF
V gene: TRBV7-3
clone size: -
J gene: TRBJ2-1
D gene: -

CDR3 DNA: TGTGCCAGCAGTAACCCTGAAGCGGGAGGGGCGGGAGATACGCAGTATTTT
CDR3 protein: CASSNPEAGGAGDTQYF
V gene: TRBV28
clone size: -
J gene: TRBJ2-3
D gene: TRBD2

CDR3 DNA: TGTGCCAGTAGTCACGGACTAGCGGACCCCTCTGGGGCCAACGTCCTGACTTTC
CDR3 protein: CASSHGLADPSGANVLTF
V gene: TRBV19
clone size: -
J gene: TRBJ2-6
D gene: TRBD2

CDR3 DNA: TGCAGCGTTGAAGGCGAGGCGGGGTCCCATAATGAGCAGTTCTTC
CDR3 protein: CSVEGEAGSHNEQFF
V gene: TRBV29-1
clone size: many
J gene: TRBJ2-1
D gene: -

CDR3 DNA: TGTGCCAGCAGCCCCCGACTAGCCGGCGAGCAGTACTTC
CDR3 protein: CASSPRLAGEQYF
V gene: TRBV11-3
clone size: many
J gene: TRBJ2-7
D gene: TRBD2

CDR3 DNA: TGTGCCAGTAGTAAAGGGCGAGGGGCCCGTCTAGCGGGAGGGAATGAGCAGTTCTTC
CDR3 protein: CASSKGRGARLAGGNEQFF
V gene: TRBV19
clone size: few
J gene: TRBJ2-1
D gene: TRBD2

CDR3 DNA: TGCAGCGGCCTTGAGGCCGGCAATGAGCAGTTCTTC
CDR3 protein: CSGLEAGNEQFF
V gene: TRBV29-1
clone size: -
J gene: TRBJ2-1
D gene: -

CDR3 DNA: TGCAGTGCTAGAGATCCCAAACAGGGGGCGTCGGGCTACACCTTC
CDR3 protein: CSARDPKQGASGYTF
V gene: TRBV20-1
clone size: -
J gene: TRBJ1-2
D gene: TRBD1

CDR3 DNA: TGTGCCAGCAGCATAAGACCGGTGGAGGCCCAGTACTTC
CDR3 protein: CASSIRPVEAQYF
V gene: TRBV11-2
clone size: few
J gene: TRBJ2-5
D gene: -

CDR3 DNA: TGTGCCAGCAGTTCCCCTCGACAGATCTATGGCTACACCTTC
CDR3 protein: CASSSPRQIYGYTF
V gene: TRBV28
clone size: -
J gene: TRBJ1-2
D gene: -

CDR3 DNA: TGTGCCAGCAGCTATTCTGGGACAGGGTCTACTGAAGCTTTCTTT
CDR3 protein: CASSYSGTGSTEAFF
V gene: TRBV11-2
clone size: many
J gene: TRBJ1-1
D gene: TRBD1

CDR3 DNA: TGTGCCAGCAGTGAATTGAAGGGACCCCAAGAGACCCAGTACTTC
CDR3 protein: CASSELKGPQETQYF
V gene: TRBV6-1
clone size: few
J gene: TRBJ2-5
D gene: -

CDR3 DNA: TGTGCCAGCAGTTTAGTCGGAGGGGGCGCCCCTAATGAAAAACTGTTTTTT
CDR3 protein: CASSLVGGGAPNEKLFF
V gene: TRBV27
clone size: few
J gene: TRBJ1-4
D gene: TRBD1

CDR3 DNA: TGTGCCAGCAGCCAAATAGGACAGGAACAAGCTTTCTTT
CDR3 protein: CASSQIGQEQAFF
V gene: TRBV14
clone size: many
J gene: TRBJ1-1
D gene: TRBD1

CDR3 DNA: TGTGCCAGCAGTTCTATTAGGATGAACACTGAAGCTTTCTTT
CDR3 protein: CASSSIRMNTEAFF
V gene: TRBV27
clone size: -
J gene: TRBJ1-1
D gene: -

CDR3 DNA: TGTGCCACCGCACTAGCGGGCCAAGAGACCCAGTACTTC
CDR3 protein: CATALAGQETQYF
V gene: TRBV10-3
clone size: -
J gene: TRBJ2-5
D gene: TRBD2

CDR3 DNA: TGTGCCAGCAGAATTGGGGCTAACACAGATACGCAGTATTTT
CDR3 protein: CASRIGANTDTQYF
V gene: TRBV6-1
clone size: few
J gene: TRBJ2-3
D gene: -

CDR3 DNA: TGTGCCAGCAGTTTACCTACAAATTCTCGCAGTGAGCAGTTCTTC
CDR3 protein: CASSLPTNSRSEQFF
V gene: TRBV28
clone size: -
J gene: TRBJ2-1
D gene: -

CDR3 DNA: TGTGCCAGCAGTTCAGGACAGATTTCCTACGAGCAGTACTTC
CDR3 protein: CASSSGQISYEQYF
V gene: TRBV6-5
clone size: -
J gene: TRBJ2-7
D gene: -

CDR3 DNA: TGTGCCAGCTCACCGGTGTTGGCGGCTTCACCCCTCCACTTT
CDR3 protein: CASSPVLAASPLHF
V gene: TRBV18
clone size: -
J gene: TRBJ1-6
D gene: -

CDR3 DNA: TGTGCCAGCAGTGGACCCAGGGGGCTGGGCTATGGCTACACCTTC
CDR3 protein: CASSGPRGLGYGYTF
V gene: TRBV2
clone size: many
J gene: TRBJ1-2
D gene: TRBD1

CDR3 DNA: TGTGCCAGCAGCAGGAATTTTGCAACTAATGAAAAACTGTTTTTT
CDR3 protein: CASSRNFATNEKLFF
V gene: TRBV19
clone size: many
J gene: TRBJ1-4
D gene: -

CDR3 DNA: TGCAGTGCTAGTAGCCCCTTTGCCTCCGGCGGCAATCAGCCCCAGCATTTT
CDR3 protein: CSASSPFASGGNQPQHF
V gene: TRBV20-1
clone size: -
J gene: TRBJ1-5
D gene: -

CDR3 DNA: TGTGCCAGCAGTTTAGGGGGGCTAGCGGGAGGAGAGACCCAGTACTTC
CDR3 protein: CASSLGGLAGGETQYF
V gene: TRBV12-3/TRBV12-4
clone size: many
J gene: TRBJ2-5
D gene: TRBD2

CDR3 DNA: TGTGCCACCAGTGATCTTGCTAGCGGCTGGGGGGGCACAGATACGCAGTATTTT
CDR3 protein: CATSDLASGWGGTDTQYF
V gene: TRBV24-1
clone size: many
J gene: TRBJ2-3
D gene: TRBD2

CDR3 DNA: TGTGCCAGCAGTTTTAGGGCTAGCGGGAGAGAGACCCAGTACTTC
CDR3 protein: CASSFRASGRETQYF
V gene: TRBV12-3/TRBV12-4
clone size: -
J gene: TRBJ2-5
D gene: TRBD2

CDR3 DNA: TGTGCCAGCTCACCACGGGAACGAGCGGGGACCGGGGAGCTGTTTTTT
CDR3 protein: CASSPRERAGTGELFF
V gene: TRBV18
clone size: -
J gene: TRBJ2-2
D gene: TRBD2

CDR3 DNA: TGCAGTGCTAGCCATGCTAGCGGGAGAACAGATACGCAGTATTTT
CDR3 protein: CSASHASGRTDTQYF
V gene: TRBV20-1
clone size: -
J gene: TRBJ2-3
D gene: TRBD2

CDR3 DNA: TGTGCCAGCAGTTTCCTTGACACACGAGGGGATACGCAGTATTTT
CDR3 protein: CASSFLDTRGDTQYF
V gene: TRBV12-3/TRBV12-4
clone size: -
J gene: TRBJ2-3
D gene: -

CDR3 DNA: TGCGCCAGCAGCTTGGCCAAAGGGACTTTGAACACTGAAGCTTTCTTT
CDR3 protein: CASSLAKGTLNTEAFF
V gene: TRBV5-1
clone size: many
J gene: TRBJ1-1
D gene: -

CDR3 DNA: TGTGCCAGCTCACCTTATGGTGGCGAGCAGTACTTC
CDR3 protein: CASSPYGGEQYF
V gene: TRBV18
clone size: many
J gene: TRBJ2-7
D gene: -

CDR3 DNA: TGTGCCGGCCGGACAGGGATAAGCTCTGGGGCCAACGTCCTGACTTTC
CDR3 protein: CAGRTGISSGANVLTF
V gene: TRBV7-2
clone size: few
J gene: TRBJ2-6
D gene: TRBD1

CDR3 DNA: TGTGCCAGCAGCTTTACCGGGACTAGCGAGAATGAGCAGTTCTTC
CDR3 protein: CASSFTGTSENEQFF
V gene: TRBV5-6
clone size: -
J gene: TRBJ2-1
D gene: TRBD2

CDR3 DNA: TGTGCCAGCAGCACCGCCCATACAGGGACAACTCGCGCGGCTTTCTTT
CDR3 protein: CASSTAHTGTTRAAFF
V gene: TRBV11-2
clone size: many
J gene: TRBJ1-1
D gene: -

CDR3 DNA: TGTGCCAGCAGTATTAGCGGGAGGGGCGGTGAGCAGTTCTTC
CDR3 protein: CASSISGRGGEQFF
V gene: TRBV28
clone size: many
J gene: TRBJ2-1
D gene: TRBD2

CDR3 DNA: TGTGCCAGCAGTTTATGGCTAGCGGTTGATACGCAGTATTTT
CDR3 protein: CASSLWLAVDTQYF
V gene: TRBV12-3/TRBV12-4
clone size: many
J gene: TRBJ2-3
D gene: TRBD2

CDR3 DNA: TGTGCCAGTAGTATACGGGAAGAGACCCAGTACTTC
CDR3 protein: CASSIREETQYF
V gene: TRBV19
clone size: once
J gene: TRBJ2-5
D gene: -

CDR3 DNA: TGCAGTGCTGCCGGGACACGGATTGAAGCTTTCTTT
CDR3 protein: CSAAGTRIEAFF
V gene: TRBV20-1
clone size: many
J gene: TRBJ1-1
D gene: -

CDR3 DNA: TGTGCCAGCAGCTTAGCTCAGGGGAGGAACACTGAAGCTTTCTTT
CDR3 protein: CASSLAQGRNTEAFF
V gene: TRBV7-8
clone size: -
J gene: TRBJ1-1
D gene: -